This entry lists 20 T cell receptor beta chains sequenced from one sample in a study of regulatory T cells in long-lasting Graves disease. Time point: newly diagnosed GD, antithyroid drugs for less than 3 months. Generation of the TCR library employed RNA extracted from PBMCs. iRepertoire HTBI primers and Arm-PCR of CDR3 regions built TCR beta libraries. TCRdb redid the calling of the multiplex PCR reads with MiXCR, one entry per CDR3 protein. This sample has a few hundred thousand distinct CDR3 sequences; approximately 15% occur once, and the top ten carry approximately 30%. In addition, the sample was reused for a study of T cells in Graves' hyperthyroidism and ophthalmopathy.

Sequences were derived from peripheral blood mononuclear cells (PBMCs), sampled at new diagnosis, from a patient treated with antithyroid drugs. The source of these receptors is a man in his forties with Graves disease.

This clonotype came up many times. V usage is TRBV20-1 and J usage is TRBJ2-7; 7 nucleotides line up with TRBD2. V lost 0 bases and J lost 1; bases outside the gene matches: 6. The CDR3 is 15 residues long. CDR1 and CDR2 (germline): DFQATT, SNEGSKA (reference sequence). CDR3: CSARDNLAVSYEQYF. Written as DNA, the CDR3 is TGCAGTGCTAGAGATAATCTAGCGGTTTCCTACGAGCAGTACTTC.

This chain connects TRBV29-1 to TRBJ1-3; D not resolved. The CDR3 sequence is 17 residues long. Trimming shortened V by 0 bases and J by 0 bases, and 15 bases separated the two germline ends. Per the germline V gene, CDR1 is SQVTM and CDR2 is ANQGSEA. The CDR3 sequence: CSVEDWSRQISGNTIYF. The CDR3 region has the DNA TGCAGCGTTGAAGATTGGTCGAGACAAATCTCTGGAAACACCATATATTTT.

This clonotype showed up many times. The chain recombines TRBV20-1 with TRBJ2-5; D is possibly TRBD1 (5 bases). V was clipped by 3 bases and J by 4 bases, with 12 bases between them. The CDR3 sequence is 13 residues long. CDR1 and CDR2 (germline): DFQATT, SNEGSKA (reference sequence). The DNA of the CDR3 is TGCAGTGCTAGGACAGATCCAATAGAGACCCAGTACTTC. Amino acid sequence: CSARTDPIETQYF.

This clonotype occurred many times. The CDR3 sequence: CASSLQHTGELFF. CDR3 bases: TGTGCCAGCAGTTTACAACACACCGGGGAGCTGTTTTTT. V gene TRBV12-3 or TRBV12-4 combines with J gene TRBJ2-2; no firm D call. V lost 2 bases, J lost 3 bases, and 4 bases lay in between. There are 13 residues in the CDR3.

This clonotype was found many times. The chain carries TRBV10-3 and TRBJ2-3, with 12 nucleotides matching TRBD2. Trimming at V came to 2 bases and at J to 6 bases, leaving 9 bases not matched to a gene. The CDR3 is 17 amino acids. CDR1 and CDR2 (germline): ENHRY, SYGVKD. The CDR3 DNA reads TGTGCCATCAGTGAGAGGGCTAGCGGGGGGGCCGCGGATACGCAGTATTTT. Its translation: CAISERASGGAADTQYF.

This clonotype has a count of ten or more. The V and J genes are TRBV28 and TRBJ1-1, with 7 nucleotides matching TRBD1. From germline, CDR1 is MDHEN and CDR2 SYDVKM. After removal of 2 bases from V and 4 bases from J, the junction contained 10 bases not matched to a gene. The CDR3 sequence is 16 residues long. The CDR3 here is CASSLGVAGGGTEAFF. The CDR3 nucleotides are TGTGCCAGCAGTTTAGGTGTGGCAGGGGGGGGCACTGAAGCTTTCTTT.

Written as DNA, the CDR3 is TGTGCCAGCAGCTTTGGGACAGGGGTCTATGGCTACACCTTC. This translates into CASSFGTGVYGYTF. This rearrangement joins TRBV5-4 to TRBJ1-2, with 10 nucleotides matching TRBD1. V shed 2 bases, J shed 4 bases, and the junction held 2 bases outside the gene matches. This CDR3 is built from 14 residues. CDR1 is SGHNT, CDR2 YYREEE, per germline (reference sequence).

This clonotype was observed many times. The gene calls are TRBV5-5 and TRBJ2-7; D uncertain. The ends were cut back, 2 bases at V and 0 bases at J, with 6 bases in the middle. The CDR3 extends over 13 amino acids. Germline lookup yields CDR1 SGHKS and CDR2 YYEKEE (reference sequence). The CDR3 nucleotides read TGTGCCAGCAGCTTTGTTGACTCCTACGAGCAGTACTTC. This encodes CASSFVDSYEQYF.

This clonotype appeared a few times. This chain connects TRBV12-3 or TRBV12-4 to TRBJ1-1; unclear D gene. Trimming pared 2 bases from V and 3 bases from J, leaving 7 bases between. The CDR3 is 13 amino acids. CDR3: CASSLHVHTEAFF. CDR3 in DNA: TGTGCCAGCAGTTTACACGTACACACTGAAGCTTTCTTT.

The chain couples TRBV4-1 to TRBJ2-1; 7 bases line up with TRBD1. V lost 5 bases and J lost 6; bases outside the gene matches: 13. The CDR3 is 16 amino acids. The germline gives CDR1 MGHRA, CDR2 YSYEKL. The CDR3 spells CASSANPVTGPNEQFF. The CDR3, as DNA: TGCGCCAGCAGCGCTAACCCCGTGACAGGGCCCAATGAGCAGTTCTTC.

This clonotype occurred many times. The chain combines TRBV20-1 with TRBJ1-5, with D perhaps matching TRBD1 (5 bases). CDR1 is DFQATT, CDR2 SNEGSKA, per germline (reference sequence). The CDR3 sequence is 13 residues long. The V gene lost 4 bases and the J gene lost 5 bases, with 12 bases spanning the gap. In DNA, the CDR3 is TGCAGTGCTACAGTCAGCAGGGATCAGCCCCAGCATTTT. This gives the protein CSATVSRDQPQHF.

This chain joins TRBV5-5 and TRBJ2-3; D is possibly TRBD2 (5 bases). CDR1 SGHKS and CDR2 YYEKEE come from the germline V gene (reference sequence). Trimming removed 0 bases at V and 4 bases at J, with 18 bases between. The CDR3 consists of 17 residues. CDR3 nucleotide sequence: TGTGCCAGCAGCTTGGCCCCCCGTGGGAGTGGAGCAGATACGCAGTATTTT. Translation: CASSLAPRGSGADTQYF.

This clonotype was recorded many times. CDR3 DNA: TGCAGTGCGACCGGGGGCCGCGGGAGGTACGAGCAGTACTTC. Protein product: CSATGGRGRYEQYF. This rearrangement joins TRBV20-1 to TRBJ2-7, with 8 bases identical to TRBD2. The V and J ends lost 6 bases and 4 bases, in that order; junction bases with no gene match: 11. Germline values: CDR1 DFQATT, CDR2 SNEGSKA (reference sequence). CDR3 length: 14 residues.

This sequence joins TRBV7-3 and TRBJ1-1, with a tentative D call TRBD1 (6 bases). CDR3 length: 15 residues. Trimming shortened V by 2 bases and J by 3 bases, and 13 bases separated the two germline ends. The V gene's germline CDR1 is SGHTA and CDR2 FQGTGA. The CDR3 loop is CASSLQPGQDTEAFF. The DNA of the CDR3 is TGTGCCAGCAGCTTACAACCGGGACAAGACACTGAAGCTTTCTTT. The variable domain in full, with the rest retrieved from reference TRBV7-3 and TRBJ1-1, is GAGVSQTPSNKVTEKGKYVELRCDPISGHTALYWYRQSLGQGPEFLIYFQGTGAADDSGLPNDRFFAVRPEGSVSTLKIQRTERGDSAVYLCASSLQPGQDTEAFFGQGTRLTVV.

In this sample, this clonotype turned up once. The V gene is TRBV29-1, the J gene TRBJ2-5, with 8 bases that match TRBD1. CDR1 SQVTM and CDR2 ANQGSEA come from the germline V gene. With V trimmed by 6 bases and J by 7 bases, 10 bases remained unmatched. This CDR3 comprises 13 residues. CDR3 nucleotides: TGCAGCGTAGCAGTAGAACAGGGGGTGACCCAGTACTTC. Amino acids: CSVAVEQGVTQYF.

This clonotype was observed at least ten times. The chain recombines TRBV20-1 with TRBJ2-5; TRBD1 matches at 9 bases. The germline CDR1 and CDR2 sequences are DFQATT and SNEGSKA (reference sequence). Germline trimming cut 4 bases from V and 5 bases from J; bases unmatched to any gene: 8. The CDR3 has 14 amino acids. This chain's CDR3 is CSATRRQGVETQYF. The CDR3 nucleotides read TGCAGTGCTACAAGGCGACAGGGGGTTGAGACCCAGTACTTC.

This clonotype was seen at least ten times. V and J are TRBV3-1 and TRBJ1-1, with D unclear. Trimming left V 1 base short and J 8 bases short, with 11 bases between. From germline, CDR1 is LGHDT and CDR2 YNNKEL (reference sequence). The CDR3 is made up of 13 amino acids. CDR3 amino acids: CASSQVRGGEAFF. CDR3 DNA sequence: TGTGCCAGCAGCCAAGTCAGAGGAGGGGAAGCTTTCTTT.

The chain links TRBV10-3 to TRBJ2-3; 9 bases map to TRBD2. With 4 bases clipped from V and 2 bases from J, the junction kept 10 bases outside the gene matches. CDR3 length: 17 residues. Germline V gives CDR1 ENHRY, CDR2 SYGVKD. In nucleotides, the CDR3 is TGTGCCATCAGTGGCCTAGCGGGGAGCCGACCCACAGATACGCAGTATTTT. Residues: CAISGLAGSRPTDTQYF.

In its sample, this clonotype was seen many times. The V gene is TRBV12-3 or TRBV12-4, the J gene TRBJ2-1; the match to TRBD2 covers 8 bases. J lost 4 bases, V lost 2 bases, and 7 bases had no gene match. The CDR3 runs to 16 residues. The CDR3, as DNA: TGTGCCAGCAGTTTACCCCCCGGGGGGGGGTACAATGAGCAGTTCTTC. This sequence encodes CASSLPPGGGYNEQFF.

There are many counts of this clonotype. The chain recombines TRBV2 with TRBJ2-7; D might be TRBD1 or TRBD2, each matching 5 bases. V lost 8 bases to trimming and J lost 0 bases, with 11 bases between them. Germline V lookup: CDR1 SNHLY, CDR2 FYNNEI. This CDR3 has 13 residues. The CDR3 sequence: CASWDGYSYEQYF. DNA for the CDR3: TGTGCCAGCTGGGACGGTTACTCCTACGAGCAGTACTTC.